Below are 20 T cell receptor beta chains sequenced from a single sample in a study of somatic mutations in cytotoxic T cells in rheumatoid arthritis. Method: immunoSEQ multiplex PCR; TCRdb's copy keeps in-frame clones and lacks some. This table has about 10,000 clones, about 89% appearing once. The sequencing input was CD8+ T cells sorted from blood. These TCRs come from a woman between 18 and 29 years old with rheumatoid arthritis.

The rearrangement uses TRBV20-1 and TRBJ2-7; no reliable D call. Looked up from germline, CDR1 is DFQATT and CDR2 is SNEGSKA (reference sequence). The germline V and J ends were trimmed by 6 bases and 5 bases, with 5 bases remaining between them. CDR3 length: 9 amino acids. CDR3 in DNA: TGCAGTGCCTTAGACGAGCAGTACTTC. Encoded protein: CSALDEQYF.

The chain has TRBV4-3 and TRBJ2-7, with a weak D call TRBD1 (5 bases). Trimming stripped 0 bases from V and 2 bases from J, with 11 bases between. Germline assignment: CDR1 LGHNA and CDR2 YSLEER. The CDR3 length is 15 residues. The DNA of the CDR3 is TGCGCCAGCAGCCAAGATATCAGGACACCCTACGAGCAGTACTTC. This translates into CASSQDIRTPYEQYF.

The rearrangement links TRBV5-5 to TRBJ1-1, with D unresolved. This CDR3 is 13 amino acids long. Germline V lookup: CDR1 SGHKS, CDR2 YYEKEE (reference sequence). The V and J ends lost 4 bases and 2 bases respectively, with 9 bases between them. In DNA form, the CDR3 reads TGTGCCAGCAGCGACTGGAACAACACTGAAGCTTTCTTT. Amino acids: CASSDWNNTEAFF.

The rearrangement uses TRBV6-6 and TRBJ2-3; the D is unclear. The CDR3 has 14 residues. Trimming shortened V by 2 bases and J by 0 bases, and 6 bases separated the two germline ends. Germline CDR1 MNHNY, CDR2 SVGAGI (reference sequence). Here the CDR3 reads CASSYRSSTDTQYF. The CDR3 region has the DNA TGTGCCAGCAGTTACAGGAGTAGCACAGATACGCAGTATTTT.

The CDR3 sequence is CASREGEGLSEQYF. Here the CDR3 DNA reads TGCGCCAGCAGGGAGGGGGAGGGCCTTTCCGAGCAGTACTTC. The gene calls are TRBV10-2 and TRBJ2-7; D might be TRBD2 (7 bases). This CDR3 is built from 14 residues. The germline V and J ends were trimmed by 6 bases and 6 bases, with 18 bases remaining between them. Per germline, CDR1 WSHSY and CDR2 SAAADI.

This clone was detected only once. The V call is TRBV27, the J call TRBJ1-6; D uncertain. Germline CDR1 reads MNHEY; CDR2 reads SMNVEV (reference sequence). The CDR3 is made up of 12 amino acids. The V and J ends lost 6 bases and 9 bases respectively, with 9 bases between them. The CDR3 region is CASSYLGSPLHF. The CDR3, as DNA: TGTGCCAGCAGCTACCTAGGTTCACCCCTCCACTTT.

This clone has just one count. The chain carries TRBV13 and TRBJ2-7; 9 nucleotides line up with TRBD1. V was clipped by 5 bases and J by 6 bases; unmatched bases: 17. The CDR3 totals 17 residues. CDR1 is PRHDT and CDR2 is FYEKMQ in the germline V gene (reference sequence). CDR3 amino acids: CASSHEGGGQGVVEQYF. The CDR3 nucleotides are TGTGCCAGCAGCCATGAAGGGGGGGGACAGGGTGTGGTCGAGCAGTACTTC.

The chain joins TRBV7-3 to TRBJ2-5; tentatively, D is TRBD2 (6 bases). Germline-derived CDR1 and CDR2 are SGHTA and FQGTGA. Trimming stripped 2 bases from V and 9 bases from J, with 19 bases between. The length of the CDR3 is 15 residues. CDR3 protein: CASSLEAGPLRAQYF. The CDR3 bases are TGTGCCAGCAGCTTAGAGGCGGGGCCCTTAAGGGCCCAGTACTTC.

This clone was seen a single time. CDR3 sequence (DNA): TGTGCCAGCAGTCCAGGGGGTCAGCCCCAGCATTTT. Its protein product is CASSPGGQPQHF. The chain combines TRBV27 with TRBJ1-5; 7 bases agree with TRBD1. Trimming took 5 bases from V and 6 from J; bases not matched to a gene: 1. The length of the CDR3 is 12 residues. Germline CDR1 is MNHEY and CDR2 is SMNVEV (reference sequence).

This clone appeared a few times. This chain joins TRBV6-6 and TRBJ2-5, with D tentatively TRBD2 (6 bases). V gave up 7 bases and J gave up 5 bases, with 17 bases separating them. The CDR3 consists of 14 residues. Germline-derived CDR1 and CDR2 are MNHNY and SVGAGI (reference sequence). CDR3: CASTSPGELETQYF. The CDR3, as DNA: TGTGCCAGCACCTCCCCGGGGGAGCTGGAGACCCAGTACTTC.

The genes are TRBV28 and TRBJ2-7, with D possibly being TRBD2 (5 bases). This CDR3 is 18 amino acids long. Trimming removed 5 bases at V and 5 bases at J, with 28 bases between. Germline V gene lookup returns CDR1 MDHEN and CDR2 SYDVKM. CDR3 sequence (DNA): TGTGCCAGCAGTCACCCTACGGGCTCGGTACTAGGCTTTGACGAGCAGTACTTC. This translates into CASSHPTGSVLGFDEQYF.

The chain uses TRBV7-2 and TRBJ2-7; TRBD1 matches 7 bases. The CDR3 covers 15 residues. The V gene's germline CDR1 is SGHTA and CDR2 FQGNSA. V lost 5 bases, J lost 2 bases, and 9 bases stayed unmatched. The CDR3 loop is CASSPDRPSTYEQYF. CDR3 in DNA: TGTGCCAGCAGCCCGGACAGGCCTTCAACCTACGAGCAGTACTTC.

The chain carries TRBV19 and TRBJ1-2; maybe TRBD1 (5 bases). The CDR3 is made up of 15 amino acids. Germline CDR1 is LNHDA and CDR2 is SQIVND (reference sequence). The ends were cut back, 5 bases at V and 4 bases at J, with 17 bases in the middle. CDR3 protein: CASSLSPGEGYGYTF. CDR3 bases: TGTGCCAGTAGTCTCTCTCCGGGGGAAGGCTATGGCTACACCTTC.

This clone appeared a few times. The rearrangement links TRBV15 to TRBJ1-1; D unresolved. This CDR3 is 12 amino acids long. V lost 1 base to trimming and J lost 8 bases, with 8 bases between them. Looked up from germline, CDR1 is LNHNV and CDR2 is YYDKDF (reference sequence). The CDR3 loop is CATSRVGLEAFF. DNA for the CDR3: TGTGCCACCAGCAGAGTGGGCCTAGAAGCTTTCTTT. The entire variable domain, with the rest obtained from reference TRBV15 and TRBJ1-1, is as follows: DAMVIQNPRYQVTQFGKPVTLSCSQTLNHNVMYWYQQKSSQAPKLLFHYYDKDFNNEADTPDNFQSRRPNTSFCFLDIRSPGLGDTAMYLCATSRVGLEAFFGQGTRLTVV.

The V and J genes are TRBV4-1 and TRBJ2-3; 12 bases are shared with TRBD2. Germline values: CDR1 MGHRA, CDR2 YSYEKL. The CDR3 length is 17 residues. The J segment lost 3 bases and the V segment lost 0 bases, leaving 4 bases of the junction unmatched. The CDR3 reads CASSQDHLAGGTDTQYF. Written as DNA, the CDR3 is TGCGCCAGCAGCCAAGATCACCTAGCGGGAGGGACAGATACGCAGTATTTT.

The rearrangement joins TRBV25-1 to TRBJ2-1; D perhaps matches TRBD1 (5 bases). Germline loops: CDR1 MGHDK, CDR2 SYGVNS. There are 14 residues in the CDR3. Trimming took 1 base from V and 4 from J, leaving 8 bases between them. The CDR3 is CASSELGQYNEQFF. The CDR3 DNA reads as TGTGCCAGCAGTGAATTGGGGCAGTACAATGAGCAGTTCTTC.

The CDR3 region is CASSLEGVTNTGELFF. CDR3 nucleotide sequence: TGTGCCAGCAGTTTAGAGGGGGTTACGAACACCGGGGAGCTGTTTTTT. V usage is TRBV27 and J usage is TRBJ2-2, with TRBD1 as a possible D gene (6 bases). CDR1 MNHEY and CDR2 SMNVEV come from the germline V gene (reference sequence). V was clipped by 2 bases and J by 0 bases, with 10 bases between them. The CDR3 consists of 16 residues.

The chain links TRBV9 to TRBJ2-1; maybe TRBD2 (6 bases). This CDR3 has 15 amino acids. Germline V lookup: CDR1 SGDLS, CDR2 YYNGEE. V gave up 0 bases and J gave up 6 bases, with 13 bases separating them. CDR3 amino acids: CASSVGGRPFNEQFF. Here the CDR3 DNA reads TGTGCCAGCAGCGTAGGTGGGAGGCCGTTCAATGAGCAGTTCTTC. The full variable domain, with the rest looked up from reference TRBV9 and TRBJ2-1, is DSGVTQTPKHLITATGQRVTLRCSPRSGDLSVYWYQQSLDQGLQFLIQYYNGEERAKGNILERFSAQQFPDLHSELNLSSLELGDSALYFCASSVGGRPFNEQFFGPGTRLTVL.

The CDR3 reads CASSLGTSEYDGYTF. The CDR3, as DNA: TGTGCCAGCAGCTTAGGGACTTCCGAGTACGACGGCTACACCTTC. The chain carries TRBV7-3 and TRBJ1-2; D perhaps matches TRBD1 (5 bases). There are 15 residues in the CDR3. Deletions cut 2 bases from V and 8 bases from J, with 18 bases between. Germline V lookup: CDR1 SGHTA, CDR2 FQGTGA.

The chain couples TRBV4-2 to TRBJ2-7, with 9 bases lining up with TRBD2. Germline trimming cut 3 bases from V and 4 bases from J; bases unmatched to any gene: 10. Germline V gives CDR1 LGHNA, CDR2 YNFKEQ. The CDR3 consists of 16 residues. The CDR3 DNA reads as TGTGCCAGCAGCCAGAGCGGGACTAGCCTAACTTACGAGCAGTACTTC. As protein: CASSQSGTSLTYEQYF.